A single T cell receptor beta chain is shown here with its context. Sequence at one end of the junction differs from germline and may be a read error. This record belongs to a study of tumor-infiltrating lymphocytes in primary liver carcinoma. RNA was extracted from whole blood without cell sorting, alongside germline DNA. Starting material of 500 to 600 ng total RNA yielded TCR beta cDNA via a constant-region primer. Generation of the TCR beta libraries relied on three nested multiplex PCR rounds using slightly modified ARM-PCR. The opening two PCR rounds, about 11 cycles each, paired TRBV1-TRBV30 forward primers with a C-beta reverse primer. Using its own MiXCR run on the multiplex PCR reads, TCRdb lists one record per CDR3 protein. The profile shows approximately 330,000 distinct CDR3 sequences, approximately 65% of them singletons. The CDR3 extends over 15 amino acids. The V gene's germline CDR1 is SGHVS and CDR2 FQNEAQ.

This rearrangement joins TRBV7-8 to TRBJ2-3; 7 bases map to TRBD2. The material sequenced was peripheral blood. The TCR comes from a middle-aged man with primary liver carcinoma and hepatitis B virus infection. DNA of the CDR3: TGTGCCAGCAGCCTTAGCGGGCACAGCACGGATACGCAGTATTTT. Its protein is CASSLSGHSTDTQYF.